This record covers a single T cell receptor beta chain. V was cut by 4 bases and J by 3 bases, with 11 bases left in between. Germline V CDR1 and CDR2: SGHTA, FQGNSA. The CDR3 covers 14 residues. These data are taken from a study of blood T cell repertoires in COVID-19. Study-wide context: In each case, the material was cDNA or gDNA derived from T cells, B-cell-depleted T cells, or PBMCs.

Assay: immunoSEQ multiplex PCR; the TCRdb copy retains only in-frame clones and omits some. The sample holds approximately 220,000 clones, 80% to 90% seen once. The receptor was isolated from a woman between 70 and 85 years old with acute or convalescent COVID-19. Input material: peripheral blood. This sequence joins TRBV7-2 and TRBJ2-3; D might be TRBD1 (5 bases). The DNA of the CDR3 is TGTGCCAGCAGCTCCTCCAGGGCGACAGATACGCAGTATTTT. Translation: CASSSSRATDTQYF.